Below, 3 T cell receptor beta chains from the same sample are listed, as sequenced in a study of blood T cell repertoires in COVID-19. The repertoire was sequenced with immunoSEQ multiplex PCR; TCRdb's copy has only in-frame clones and lacks some. Among around 300,000 clones, more than 75% were seen once, and the ten largest hold around 2%. Sequenced sample: PBMCs or T cells enriched from blood (not recorded which). These TCRs come from a woman aged 60-70 years in a cohort exposed to, infected with or recovered from COVID-19 (not recorded which).

The count of this clone is one. CDR3 coding DNA: TGTGCCAGCTCACCGCCGACAGAATTTAATGGCTACACCTTC. Its protein product is CASSPPTEFNGYTF. The chain employs TRBV18 and TRBJ1-2; TRBD1 might be the D (5 bases). There are 14 residues in the CDR3. Germline CDR1 reads KGHSH; CDR2 reads LQKENI. Trimming left V 3 bases short and J 6 bases short, with 14 bases between.

This chain links TRBV3-1 (or the pseudogene TRBV3-2) with TRBJ2-3, with D unclear. Trimming took 6 bases from V and 6 from J, leaving 10 bases between them. From germline, CDR1 is LGHDT and CDR2 YNNKEL (reference sequence). This CDR3 has 12 residues. CDR3 protein: CASSYYGDTQYF. CDR3 DNA sequence: TGTGCCAGCAGTTACTATGGGGATACGCAGTATTTT.

The genes are TRBV6-6 and TRBJ1-1, with D maybe TRBD1 (5 bases). The V gene lost 2 bases and the J gene lost 3 bases, with 13 bases spanning the gap. Germline V CDR1 and CDR2: MNHNY, SVGAGI (reference sequence). This CDR3 is built from 15 residues. CDR3 amino acids: CASSYLGGSYTEAFF. The DNA of the CDR3 is TGTGCCAGCAGTTACCTCGGGGGGAGCTACACTGAAGCTTTCTTT.